The present T cell receptor (beta chain) was sequenced within a study of cytomegalovirus exposure and HLA in healthy donors. The study, taken as a whole, reports: Other equally common chains were less clonally expanded than HLA-associated TCR beta chains, a later analysis showed. Associated with cytomegalovirus, according to the listing, were 150 to 200 TCR beta chains. Presence/absence analyses treated sequencing depth as roughly uniform across donors.

CDR1 and CDR2 from the germline V gene are SGDLS and YYNGEE. Trimming pared 6 bases from V and 8 bases from J, leaving 20 bases between. The CDR3 is 14 residues long. Comment on this clone: Its antigen is currently unknown.

The PCR had 60 Vbeta and 13 Jbeta primers. TCRdb keeps only in-frame clones here, not all; method: immunoSEQ multiplex PCR. The sample includes approximately 130,000 clones, about 81% of them seen just once. The origin of this receptor is a woman aged 40 to 49 in good health and CMV-seropositive. The chain links TRBV9 to TRBJ1-2; D perhaps matches TRBD1 (6 bases). Sequenced sample: PBMCs. CDR3 in amino acids: CASTGLRGAGGYTF. The DNA of the CDR3 is TGTGCCAGCACCGGTCTTCGGGGGGCGGGCGGCTACACCTTC. The whole variable domain, remainder taken from reference TRBV9 and TRBJ1-2, is DSGVTQTPKHLITATGQRVTLRCSPRSGDLSVYWYQQSLDQGLQFLIQYYNGEERAKGNILERFSAQQFPDLHSELNLSSLELGDSALYFCASTGLRGAGGYTFGSGTRLTVV.